The next 23 T cell receptor beta chains were all read from a single sample in a study of blood T cell repertoires in COVID-19 (dated by TCRdb to the early 2020s). The method behind the library was the immunoSEQ multiplex PCR assay. The clones in this table, taken by TCRdb from immuneACCESS, are in-frame only. Not every clone is retained; where verified, under half of the shortfall comes from an unresolved V gene, and the cause of the rest is unknown. This sample holds 85,000 to 100,000 clones; about 90% were observed only once. The top ten constitute around 2% of the sample. The sequencing sample was made of peripheral blood. The source of these receptors is a man aged 45 to 65 with COVID-19, enrolled during active disease.

J is TRBJ1-2 and V is TRBV4-1; D possibly corresponds to TRBD1 (5 bases). Germline V lookup: CDR1 MGHRA, CDR2 YSYEKL. Trimming removed 1 base at V and 9 bases at J, with 21 bases between. The CDR3 runs 16 residues. As DNA, the CDR3 is TGCGCCAGCAGCCAAGTCGGGACTCGGGAAGTCTTGAGCTACACCTTC. It yields the protein CASSQVGTREVLSYTF.

The chain employs TRBV7-3 and TRBJ1-4; 7 nucleotides line up with TRBD1. Unmatched junction bases numbered 4, after V lost 5 bases and J lost 7 bases. CDR1 is SGHTA, CDR2 FQGTGA, per germline. The CDR3 covers 13 residues. CDR3 DNA: TGTGCCAGCAGCCCCCGACAGGGTGAAAAACTGTTTTTT. It specifies CASSPRQGEKLFF.

The J gene is TRBJ2-5, the V gene TRBV7-9, with 7 bases aligning to TRBD2. This CDR3 contains 14 residues. V was clipped by 3 bases and J by 0 bases; unmatched bases: 1. Germline V lookup: CDR1 SEHNR, CDR2 FQNEAQ (reference sequence). This chain's CDR3 is CASSLGGYQETQYF. DNA of the CDR3: TGTGCCAGCAGCTTGGGGGGGTACCAAGAGACCCAGTACTTC.

The J gene is TRBJ1-2, the V gene TRBV5-1; tentatively, D is TRBD1 (6 bases). Germline CDR1 SGHRS, CDR2 YFSETQ. Between the trimmed V and J ends, which lost 4 bases and 2 bases, there was a span of 12 bases. This CDR3 contains 14 residues. CDR3: CASSPGQTNYGYTF. The CDR3, as DNA: TGCGCCAGCAGCCCAGGACAGACCAACTATGGCTACACCTTC.

This chain joins TRBV7-2 and TRBJ1-1; tentative D call: TRBD1 (5 bases). The CDR3 is 17 residues long. The V end lost 1 base, the J end lost 0 bases, and 15 bases lay between the germline ends. The germline V gene encodes CDR1 SGHTA and CDR2 FQGNSA. The CDR3 loop is CASSLGSGHNLNTEAFF. The CDR3 DNA reads TGTGCCAGCAGCTTAGGGTCCGGACACAACCTGAACACTGAAGCTTTCTTT.

This chain connects TRBV2 to TRBJ1-6, with no clear D. With 5 bases removed from V and 4 bases from J, the gap between germline ends came to 3 bases. In germline, CDR1 is SNHLY, CDR2 FYNNEI. This CDR3 contains 12 residues. The DNA of the CDR3 is TGTGCCAGCAGTTCATATAATTCACCCCTCCACTTT. Translated, it gives CASSSYNSPLHF.

This clone was counted a few times. This sequence joins TRBV30 and TRBJ1-2; 8 bases are a match to TRBD1. The CDR3 runs to 14 residues. Trimming took 1 base from V and 2 from J; bases not matched to a gene: 3. In germline, CDR1 is GTSNPN, CDR2 SVGIG (reference sequence). The CDR3 DNA sequence: TGTGCCTGGAGTGGGGACAGGCGAAACTATGGCTACACCTTC. This sequence encodes CAWSGDRRNYGYTF. Full variable domain (outside the CDR3, taken from reference TRBV30 and TRBJ1-2): SQTIHQWPATLVQPVGSPLSLECTVEGTSNPNLYWYRQAAGRGLQLLFYSVGIGQISSEVPQNLSASRPQDRQFILSSKKLLLSDSGFYLCAWSGDRRNYGYTFGSGTRLTVV.

The rearrangement joins TRBV18 to TRBJ1-2; 9 bases are a match to TRBD1. Germline values: CDR1 KGHSH, CDR2 LQKENI. CDR3 length: 15 amino acids. The trim removed 1 base at V and 2 bases at J, leaving 2 bases unmatched. The CDR3 DNA reads TGTGCCAGCTCACCACGGACAGGGGAAAACTATGGCTACACCTTC. Residues: CASSPRTGENYGYTF. Based on the CDR3 plus reference TRBV18 and TRBJ1-2, the full variable domain is NAGVMQNPRHLVRRRGQEARLRCSPMKGHSHVYWYRQLPEEGLKFMVYLQKENIIDESGMPKERFSAEFPKEGPSILRIQQVVRGDSAAYFCASSPRTGENYGYTFGSGTRLTVV.

J is TRBJ1-1 and V is TRBV3-1 (or the pseudogene TRBV3-2); 9 bases are a match to TRBD1. Germline V CDR1 and CDR2: LGHDT, YNNKEL (reference sequence). V dropped 4 bases and J dropped 5; count of bases not matched to a gene: 5. The CDR3 runs to 14 residues. CDR3 sequence reads: CASSLGQGWTEAFF. CDR3 in DNA: TGTGCCAGCAGCCTTGGACAGGGGTGGACTGAAGCTTTCTTT.

This clone was counted once. V is TRBV18 and J is TRBJ1-1; D is undetermined. CDR1 and CDR2 (germline): KGHSH, LQKENI. Trimming took 2 bases from V and 4 from J, leaving 8 bases between them. CDR3 length: 13 residues. The CDR3 coding sequence is TGTGCCAGCTCACCATTAGGGAGCACTGAAGCTTTCTTT. It encodes CASSPLGSTEAFF.

This chain joins TRBV7-9 and TRBJ1-1; weak D call: TRBD1 (5 bases). This CDR3 spans 14 amino acids. The V gene's germline CDR1 is SEHNR and CDR2 FQNEAQ (reference sequence). Trimming left V 7 bases short and J 1 base short, with 13 bases between. DNA of the CDR3: TGTGCCAGCAACCGGACACCTGGGAACACTGAAGCTTTCTTT. Translated, it gives CASNRTPGNTEAFF.

J is TRBJ1-1 and V is TRBV11-3, with D maybe TRBD1 (6 bases). Looked up from germline, CDR1 is SGHNT and CDR2 is YENEEA. The CDR3 consists of 13 residues. Trimming pared 3 bases from V and 5 bases from J, leaving 10 bases between. The CDR3 loop reads CASSFRGRTEAFF. CDR3 DNA: TGTGCCAGCAGCTTCAGGGGACGGACTGAAGCTTTCTTT.

The CDR3 DNA follows: TGCGCCAGCAGCTTGGAGGGAGAGGGAATCTCTGGAAACACCATATATTTT. This translates into CASSLEGEGISGNTIYF. The V gene is TRBV5-1, the J gene TRBJ1-3; no reliable D call. The V end lost 0 bases, the J end lost 0 bases, and 13 bases lay between the germline ends. Germline lookup yields CDR1 SGHRS and CDR2 YFSETQ. The CDR3 consists of 17 residues.

This clone appeared a single time. V gene TRBV5-1 combines with J gene TRBJ2-7; weak D call: TRBD1 (6 bases). This CDR3 region has 15 residues. The germline gives CDR1 SGHRS, CDR2 YFSETQ. The V end was cut by 0 bases, the J end by 2 bases, with 12 bases between. The CDR3 DNA reads TGCGCCAGCAGCTTGGTCACAGGGAACCCCTACGAGCAGTACTTC. This codes for CASSLVTGNPYEQYF.

The V call is TRBV4-1, the J call TRBJ1-4; 8 nucleotides align to TRBD1. Germline assignment: CDR1 MGHRA and CDR2 YSYEKL. With 5 bases clipped from V and 8 bases from J, the junction kept 7 bases outside the gene matches. The CDR3 sequence is 14 residues long. The CDR3 region has the DNA TGCGCCAGCAGCTCCCACAGGGGGGGAGAAAAACTGTTTTTT. Its protein product is CASSSHRGGEKLFF.

V and J are TRBV5-1 and TRBJ2-3, with 10 bases aligning to TRBD2. V dropped 0 bases and J dropped 5; count of bases not matched to a gene: 6. The CDR3 is 16 residues long. The V gene's germline CDR1 is SGHRS and CDR2 YFSETQ. Here the CDR3 reads CASSLGSGGQEDTQYF. The CDR3 coding sequence is TGCGCCAGCAGCTTGGGTAGCGGGGGGCAGGAAGATACGCAGTATTTT.

This chain uses TRBV6-1 with TRBJ2-3; 8 bases align to TRBD1. J gave up 7 bases and V 5 bases, and 11 bases lay outside the gene matches. Germline assignment: CDR1 MNHNS and CDR2 SASEGT. CDR3 size: 15 residues. The CDR3 DNA reads TGTGCCAGCAGTTCCCGGGACAGGTCGGGGCATACGCAGTATTTT. Its protein product is CASSSRDRSGHTQYF.

The V gene is TRBV27, the J gene TRBJ2-2, with 12 bases lining up with TRBD2. The CDR3 spans 17 residues. Germline lookup yields CDR1 MNHEY and CDR2 SMNVEV (reference sequence). V dropped 0 bases and J dropped 6; count of bases not matched to a gene: 5. CDR3 protein: CASSLSLAGGQAGELFF. In nucleotides, the CDR3 is TGTGCCAGCAGTTTATCCCTAGCGGGGGGGCAGGCCGGGGAGCTGTTTTTT.

The chain joins TRBV13 to TRBJ2-1; 7 bases are a match to TRBD1. Trimming cost V 5 bases and J 8 bases; bases outside gene matches: 9. The CDR3 runs 14 residues. The V gene's germline CDR1 is PRHDT and CDR2 FYEKMQ (reference sequence). CDR3 protein: CASSRGQSFDEQFF. For the CDR3, the DNA is TGTGCCAGCAGCCGGGGACAGTCTTTCGATGAGCAGTTCTTC.

The chain is built from TRBV19 and TRBJ2-7; a weak D match, TRBD1 (6 bases). CDR3 length equals 13 residues. Per germline, CDR1 LNHDA and CDR2 SQIVND (reference sequence). V lost 5 bases, J lost 5 bases, and 13 bases lay in between. The CDR3 spells CASSSGQAHEQYF. CDR3 DNA: TGTGCCAGTAGTTCGGGACAAGCCCACGAGCAGTACTTC. The complete variable domain, with remaining parts taken from reference TRBV19 and TRBJ2-7, reads DGGITQSPKYLFRKEGQNVTLSCEQNLNHDAMYWYRQDPGQGLRLIYYSQIVNDFQKGDIAEGYSVSREKKESFPLTVTSAQKNPTAFYLCASSSGQAHEQYFGPGTRLTVT.

V and J are TRBV5-4 and TRBJ2-7; 10 bases are a match to TRBD1. Germline V gene lookup returns CDR1 SGHNT and CDR2 YYREEE (reference sequence). The junction had 16 bases not matched to a gene; V was cut back by 4 bases and J by 6 bases. There are 17 residues in the CDR3. The CDR3 DNA reads as TGTGCCAGCAGCCCCAAGTTACCGGGACAGGGGATGGGCGAGCAGTACTTC. This gives the protein CASSPKLPGQGMGEQYF.

The gene calls are TRBV7-9 and TRBJ2-1; TRBD1 agrees at 11 bases. V was pared by 6 bases and J by 8 bases, with 12 bases of the junction left unmatched. The germline V gene has CDR1 SEHNR and CDR2 FQNEAQ (reference sequence). The CDR3 totals 16 residues. CDR3: CASRPKGTGGNDEQFF. CDR3 DNA sequence: TGTGCCAGCAGACCGAAAGGGACAGGGGGAAATGATGAGCAGTTCTTC.

The rearrangement uses TRBV5-1 and TRBJ1-3; the D gene is possibly TRBD1 (6 bases). V shed 3 bases and J shed 3 bases, with 16 bases lying between them. Per the germline V gene, CDR1 is SGHRS and CDR2 is YFSETQ. This CDR3 is 16 amino acids long. The DNA of the CDR3 is TGCGCCAGCAGCTCCGGACAGATCCAACGTGGAAACACCATATATTTT. This translates into CASSSGQIQRGNTIYF. The entire variable domain, with the rest obtained from reference TRBV5-1 and TRBJ1-3, is as follows: KAGVTQTPRYLIKTRGQQVTLSCSPISGHRSVSWYQQTPGQGLQFLFEYFSETQRNKGNFPGRFSGRQFSNSRSEMNVSTLELGDSALYLCASSSGQIQRGNTIYFGEGSWLTVV.